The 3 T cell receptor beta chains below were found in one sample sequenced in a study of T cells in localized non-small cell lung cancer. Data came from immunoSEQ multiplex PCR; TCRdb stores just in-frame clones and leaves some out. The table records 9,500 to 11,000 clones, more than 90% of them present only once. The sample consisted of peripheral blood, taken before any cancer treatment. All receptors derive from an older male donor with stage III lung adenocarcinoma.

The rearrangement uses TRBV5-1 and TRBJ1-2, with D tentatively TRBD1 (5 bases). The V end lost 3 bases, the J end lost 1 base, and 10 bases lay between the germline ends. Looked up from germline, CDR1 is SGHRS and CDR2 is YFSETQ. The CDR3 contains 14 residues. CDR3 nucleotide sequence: TGCGCCAGCAGCTGGAGCGACAGTAACTATGGCTACACCTTC. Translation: CASSWSDSNYGYTF. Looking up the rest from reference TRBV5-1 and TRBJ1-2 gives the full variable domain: KAGVTQTPRYLIKTRGQQVTLSCSPISGHRSVSWYQQTPGQGLQFLFEYFSETQRNKGNFPGRFSGRQFSNSRSEMNVSTLELGDSALYLCASSWSDSNYGYTFGSGTRLTVV.

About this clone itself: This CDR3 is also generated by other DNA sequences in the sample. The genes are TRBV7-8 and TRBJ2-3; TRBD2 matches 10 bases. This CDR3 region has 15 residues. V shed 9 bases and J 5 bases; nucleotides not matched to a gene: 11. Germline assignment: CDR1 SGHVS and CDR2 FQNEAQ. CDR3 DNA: TGTGCCAGTAGCGGGGGGACTAGCCATGGAGATACGCAGTATTTT. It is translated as CASSGGTSHGDTQYF.

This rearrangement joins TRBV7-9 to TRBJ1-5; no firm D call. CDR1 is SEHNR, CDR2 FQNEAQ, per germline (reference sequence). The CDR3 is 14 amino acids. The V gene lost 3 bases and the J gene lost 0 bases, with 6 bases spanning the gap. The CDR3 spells CASSFADSNQPQHF. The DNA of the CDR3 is TGTGCCAGCAGCTTTGCAGATAGCAATCAGCCCCAGCATTTT.